This TCR beta chain was profiled in a study of cytomegalovirus exposure and HLA in healthy donors. General study findings and limits: Immune exposure information comprised only CMV serostatus. V- and J-gene trimming in TCR beta was tied to a missense DCLRE1C variant by an analysis performed later. It emerged from a later analysis that several of the most significant clusters appeared to be linked to common viral pathogens.

A remark on this clone: Its target is unknown.

In the PCR, 60 Vbeta and 13 Jbeta primers were used. Measured with immunoSEQ multiplex PCR; TCRdb has only the in-frame clones, and not every one. The data contain fewer than 120,000 clones, 65% to 80% of them seen just once; the ten biggest clones take up around 6.6%. Looked up from germline, CDR1 is SGHNT and CDR2 is YENEEA. V gave up 6 bases and J gave up 4 bases, with 18 bases separating them. There are 15 residues in the CDR3. The chain links TRBV11-3 to TRBJ1-1; perhaps TRBD1 as D (5 bases). The specimen was PBMCs. This TCR was sampled from a man aged 25-40 years in good health and CMV-seropositive. The CDR3 here is CASRSKKTGGTEAFF. The CDR3 DNA reads as TGTGCCAGCAGGTCCAAAAAAACAGGCGGCACTGAAGCTTTCTTT. The full variable domain, in which reference TRBV11-3 and TRBJ1-1 provide the parts outside the CDR3, is EAGVVQSPRYKIIEKKQPVAFWCNPISGHNTLYWYLQNLGQGPELLIRYENEEAVDDSQLPKDRFSAERLKGVDSTLKIQPAELGDSAVYLCASRSKKTGGTEAFFGQGTRLTVV.